The clone carrying this TCR beta chain appeared many times. Its antigen is still unknown. The CDR3 spans 11 residues. Trimming stripped 6 bases from V and 4 bases from J, with 3 bases between. The germline gives CDR1 SGHAT, CDR2 FQNNGV. Arm-PCR with iRepertoire HTBI primers amplified the CDR3 regions for these TCR beta libraries. TCRdb redid the calling of the multiplex PCR reads with MiXCR, one entry per CDR3 protein. The sample contains 650,000 to 700,000 distinct CDR3 sequences, 25% to 35% of which appear only once. These data are taken from a study of regulatory T cells in long-lasting Graves disease. Described time point: persistent/refractory GD, antithyroid drugs over 5 years with positive TRAb. The authors made the TCR library using RNA they extracted from PBMCs. Doctors identified Graves' disease using the American Thyroid Association guidelines. One endocrinology department in Xi'an, China, was where patients came from.

Study-wide findings and caveats: The analysis examined peripheral blood only and excluded thyroid tissue. Favoring TRBV28, TRBJ1-2 and TRBJ2-5 was a feature seen in persistent disease.

The sequencing here drew on peripheral blood mononuclear cells (PBMCs), taken when the disease was refractory, from a patient treated with antithyroid drugs. The sequence was collected from a female donor with Graves disease. The chain combines TRBV11-2 with TRBJ1-4; no clear D. The CDR3 nucleotides are TGTGCCAGCAGTGTTAATGAAAAACTGTTTTTT. This translates into CASSVNEKLFF.